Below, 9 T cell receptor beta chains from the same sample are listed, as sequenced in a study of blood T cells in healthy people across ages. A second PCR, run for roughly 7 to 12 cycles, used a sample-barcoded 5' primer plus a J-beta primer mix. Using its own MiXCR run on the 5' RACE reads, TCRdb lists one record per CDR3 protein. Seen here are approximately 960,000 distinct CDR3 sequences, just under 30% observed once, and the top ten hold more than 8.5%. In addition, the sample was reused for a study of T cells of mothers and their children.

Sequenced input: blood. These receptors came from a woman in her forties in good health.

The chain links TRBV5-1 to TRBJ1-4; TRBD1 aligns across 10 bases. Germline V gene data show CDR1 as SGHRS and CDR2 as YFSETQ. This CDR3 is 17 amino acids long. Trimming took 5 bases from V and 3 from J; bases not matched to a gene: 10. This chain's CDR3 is CASSFVPGQGPNEKLFF. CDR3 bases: TGCGCCAGCAGTTTCGTCCCGGGACAGGGGCCTAATGAAAAACTGTTTTTT.

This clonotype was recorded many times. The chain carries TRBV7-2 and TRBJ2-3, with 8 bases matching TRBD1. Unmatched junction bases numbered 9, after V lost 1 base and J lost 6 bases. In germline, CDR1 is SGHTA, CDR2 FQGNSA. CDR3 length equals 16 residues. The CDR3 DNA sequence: TGTGCCAGCAGCTTAGGAGGGACAGGCGGTTTTGATACGCAGTATTTT. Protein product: CASSLGGTGGFDTQYF.

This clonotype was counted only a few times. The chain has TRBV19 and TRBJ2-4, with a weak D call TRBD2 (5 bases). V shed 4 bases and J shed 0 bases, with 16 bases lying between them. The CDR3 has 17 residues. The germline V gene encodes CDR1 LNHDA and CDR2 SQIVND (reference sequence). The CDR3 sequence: CASSTVGWELAKNIQYF. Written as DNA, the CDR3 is TGTGCCAGTAGTACGGTCGGTTGGGAGTTAGCCAAAAACATTCAGTACTTC.

As DNA, the CDR3 is TGTGCCATCAGTGAAAGTCAGGACAGGGGGGTCTATGGCTACACCTTC. Translating gives CAISESQDRGVYGYTF. This chain connects TRBV10-3 to TRBJ1-2; 10 nucleotides match TRBD1. J gave up 4 bases and V 3 bases, and 8 bases lay outside the gene matches. The CDR3 extends over 16 amino acids. Germline V CDR1 and CDR2: ENHRY, SYGVKD.

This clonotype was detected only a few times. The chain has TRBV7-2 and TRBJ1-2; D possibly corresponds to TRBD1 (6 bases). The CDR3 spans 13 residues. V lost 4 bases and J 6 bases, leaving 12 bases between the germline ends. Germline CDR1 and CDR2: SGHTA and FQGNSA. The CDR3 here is CASSYLGTHGYTF. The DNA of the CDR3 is TGTGCCAGCAGCTATCTCGGGACACATGGCTACACCTTC. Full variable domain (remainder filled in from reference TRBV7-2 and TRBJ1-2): GAGVSQSPSNKVTEKGKDVELRCDPISGHTALYWYRQSLGQGLEFLIYFQGNSAPDKSGLPSDRFSAERTGGSVSTLTIQRTQQEDSAVYLCASSYLGTHGYTFGSGTRLTVV.

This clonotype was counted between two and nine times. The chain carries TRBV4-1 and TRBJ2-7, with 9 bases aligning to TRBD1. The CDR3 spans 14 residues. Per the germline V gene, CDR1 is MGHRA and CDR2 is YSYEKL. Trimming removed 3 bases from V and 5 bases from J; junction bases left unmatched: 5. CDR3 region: CASSHDRGGDEQYF. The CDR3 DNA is TGCGCCAGCAGCCATGACAGGGGGGGCGACGAGCAGTACTTC.

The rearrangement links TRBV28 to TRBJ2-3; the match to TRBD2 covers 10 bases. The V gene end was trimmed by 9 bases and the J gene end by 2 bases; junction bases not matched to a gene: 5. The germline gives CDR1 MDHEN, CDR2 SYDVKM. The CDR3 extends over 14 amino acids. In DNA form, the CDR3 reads TGTGCCAGTCTTAGCGGGGGGAACACAGATACGCAGTATTTT. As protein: CASLSGGNTDTQYF.

For the CDR3, the DNA is TGCAGTGCTAGAGATGGGGGGGGGTTGATTGAAAAACTGTTTTTT. Translation: CSARDGGGLIEKLFF. This chain joins TRBV20-1 and TRBJ1-4, with D possibly being TRBD1 (5 bases). With 0 bases removed from V and 7 bases from J, the gap between germline ends came to 15 bases. CDR1 is DFQATT and CDR2 is SNEGSKA in the germline V gene (reference sequence). The CDR3 is 15 residues long.

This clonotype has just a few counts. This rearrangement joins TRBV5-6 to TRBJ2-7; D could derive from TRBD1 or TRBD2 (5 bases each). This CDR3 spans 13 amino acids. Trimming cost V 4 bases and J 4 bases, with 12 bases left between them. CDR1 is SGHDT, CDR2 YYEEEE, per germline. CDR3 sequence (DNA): TGTGCCAGCAGCGCCGGGACGGAGTACGAGCAGTACTTC. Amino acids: CASSAGTEYEQYF.